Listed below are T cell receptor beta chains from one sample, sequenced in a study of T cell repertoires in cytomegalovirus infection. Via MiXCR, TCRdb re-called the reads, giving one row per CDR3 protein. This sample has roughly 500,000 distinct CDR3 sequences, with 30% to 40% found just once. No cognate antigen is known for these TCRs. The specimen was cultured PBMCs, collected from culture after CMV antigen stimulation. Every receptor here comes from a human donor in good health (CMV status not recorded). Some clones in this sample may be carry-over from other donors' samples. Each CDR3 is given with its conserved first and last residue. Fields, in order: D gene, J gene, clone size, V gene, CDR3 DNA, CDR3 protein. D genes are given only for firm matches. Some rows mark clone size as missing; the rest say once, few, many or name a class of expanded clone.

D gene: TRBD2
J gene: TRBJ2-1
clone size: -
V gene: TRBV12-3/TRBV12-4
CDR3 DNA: TGTGCCAGCAGTCCATCCTGGACTAGCGGCGAGGGTTGGCTGAATCATGAGCAGTTCTTC
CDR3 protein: CASSPSWTSGEGWLNHEQFF

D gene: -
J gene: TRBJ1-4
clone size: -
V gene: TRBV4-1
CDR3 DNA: TGCGCCAGCAGCCCCTGGGCGGTCAACCCGATATCGGAAAAACTGTTTTTT
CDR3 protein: CASSPWAVNPISEKLFF

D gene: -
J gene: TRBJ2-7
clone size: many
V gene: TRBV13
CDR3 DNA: TGTGCCAGCAGCTTCCGGGCAGGATACTCCTACGAGCAGTACTTC
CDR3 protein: CASSFRAGYSYEQYF

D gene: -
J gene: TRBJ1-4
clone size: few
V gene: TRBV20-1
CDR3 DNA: TGCAGTGTATTAGATAGGGGTGAAAAACTGTTTTTT
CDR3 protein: CSVLDRGEKLFF

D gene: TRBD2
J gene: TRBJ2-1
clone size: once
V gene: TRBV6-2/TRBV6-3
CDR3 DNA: TGTGCCAGCAGAGGACTAGCGGGAGTTGTAATCTATGAGCAGTTCTTC
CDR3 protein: CASRGLAGVVIYEQFF

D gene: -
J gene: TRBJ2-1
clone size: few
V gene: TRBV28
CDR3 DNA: TGTGCCAGCAGTTTAATCGGGAGTAGGCAGTTGAATGAGCAGTTCTTC
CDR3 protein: CASSLIGSRQLNEQFF

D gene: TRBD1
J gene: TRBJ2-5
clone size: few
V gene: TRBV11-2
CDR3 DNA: TGTGCCAGCAGCTTAGATTGGAACAGGGGACAAGAGACCCAGTACTTC
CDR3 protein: CASSLDWNRGQETQYF

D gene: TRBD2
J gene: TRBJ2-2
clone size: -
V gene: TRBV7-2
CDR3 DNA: TGTGCCAGCAGCTCCCAGCGGGACCGCACCGGGGAGCTGTTTTTT
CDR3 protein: CASSSQRDRTGELFF

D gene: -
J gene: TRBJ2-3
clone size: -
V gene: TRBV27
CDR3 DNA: TGTGCCAGCACCCAGACTAGATTAACAGATACGCAGTATTTT
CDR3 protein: CASTQTRLTDTQYF

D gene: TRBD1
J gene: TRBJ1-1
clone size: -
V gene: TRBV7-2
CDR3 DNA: TGTGCCAGCAGCTCAGGGGGCTCAGGCACTGAAGCTTTCTTT
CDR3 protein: CASSSGGSGTEAFF

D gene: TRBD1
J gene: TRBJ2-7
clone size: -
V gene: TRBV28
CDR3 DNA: TGTGCCAGCAGTTTAGCTGGGGACAGCTCCAACGAGCAGTACTTC
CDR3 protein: CASSLAGDSSNEQYF

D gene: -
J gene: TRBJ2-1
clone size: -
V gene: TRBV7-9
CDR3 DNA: TGTGCCAGCAGCTCGACGGTGGAGTACAATGAGCAGTTCTTC
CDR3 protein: CASSSTVEYNEQFF

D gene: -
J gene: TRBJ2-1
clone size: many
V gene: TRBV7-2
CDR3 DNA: TGTGCCAGCAGCTTAGGACTCCTGTGGGGGGGACAGAATGAGCAGTTCTTC
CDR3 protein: CASSLGLLWGGQNEQFF

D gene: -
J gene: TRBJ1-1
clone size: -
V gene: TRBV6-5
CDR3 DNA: TGTGCCGCCCGAGATATGGCAGGACGAAGAACTGAAGCTTTCTTT
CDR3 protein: CAARDMAGRRTEAFF

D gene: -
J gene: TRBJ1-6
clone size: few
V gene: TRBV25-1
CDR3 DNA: TGTGCCAGCAGTGGGAAGGGGAAGTCACCCCTCCACTTT
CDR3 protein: CASSGKGKSPLHF